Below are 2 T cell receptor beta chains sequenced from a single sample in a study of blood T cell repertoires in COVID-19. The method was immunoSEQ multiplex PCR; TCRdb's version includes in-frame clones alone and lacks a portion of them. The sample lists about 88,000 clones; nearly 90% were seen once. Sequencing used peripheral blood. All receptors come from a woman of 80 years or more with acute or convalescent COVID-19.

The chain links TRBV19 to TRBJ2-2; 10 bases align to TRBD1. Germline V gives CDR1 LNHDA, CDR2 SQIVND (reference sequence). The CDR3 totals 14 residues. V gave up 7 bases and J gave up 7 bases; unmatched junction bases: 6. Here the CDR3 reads CASKGTGEIGELFF. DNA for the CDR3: TGTGCCAGTAAGGGGACAGGGGAAATCGGGGAGCTGTTTTTT.

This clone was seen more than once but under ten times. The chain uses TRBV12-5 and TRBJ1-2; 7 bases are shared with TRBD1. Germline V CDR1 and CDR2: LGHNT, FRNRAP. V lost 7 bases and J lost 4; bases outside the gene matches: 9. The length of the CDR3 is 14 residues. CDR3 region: CASATDRNIYGYTF. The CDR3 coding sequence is TGTGCTAGTGCCACGGACAGGAACATCTATGGCTACACCTTC.